This T cell receptor (beta chain) was retrieved from a study of shared clonotypes between healthy human individuals. For the study at large: Researchers assigned three CD4 naive, three CD4 memory, two CD8 naive and one CD8 memory plate to each donor. Overall study results and limits: Naive CD4 clonotype sharing across a handful of donors was about 5%.

The V end was cut by 0 bases, the J end by 2 bases, with 7 bases between. CDR3 size: 14 residues. Germline CDR1 SGHTA, CDR2 FQGTGA. Donors included only healthy HIV-negative adults lacking recent acute infections or vaccinations. Replicate PCRs from sorted subsets contained roughly 200 ng DNA, which is 30,000 to 35,000 T cell genomes. Sequencing used immunoSEQ multiplex PCR; TCRdb keeps in-frame clones, though not all of them. Of 2 million to 2.5 million clones listed, approximately 95% are singletons. Note on this clone: The target antigen is unknown. Other DNA variants within this sample encode the same CDR3.

The J gene is TRBJ2-5, the V gene TRBV7-3; either TRBD1 or TRBD2 may supply D (5 bases each). The sequence came from a man aged 18 to 29 in good health. Some clones in this sample may be carry-over from other donors' samples. The sample consisted of naive CD4+ T cells from PBMCs. Subset defined: CD45RA+ positively selected. The CDR3 here is CASSLTGRQETQYF. CDR3 in DNA: TGTGCCAGCAGCTTAACGGGACGGCAAGAGACCCAGTACTTC.